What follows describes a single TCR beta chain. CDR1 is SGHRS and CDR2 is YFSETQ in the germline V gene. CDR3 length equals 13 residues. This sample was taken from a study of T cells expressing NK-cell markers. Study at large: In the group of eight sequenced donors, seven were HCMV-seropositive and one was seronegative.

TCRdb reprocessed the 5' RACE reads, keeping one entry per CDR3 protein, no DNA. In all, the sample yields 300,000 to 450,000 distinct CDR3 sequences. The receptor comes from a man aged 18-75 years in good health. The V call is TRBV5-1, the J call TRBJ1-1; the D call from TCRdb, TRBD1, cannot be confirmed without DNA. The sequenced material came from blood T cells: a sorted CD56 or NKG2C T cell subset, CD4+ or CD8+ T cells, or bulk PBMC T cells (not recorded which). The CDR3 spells CASSAGLSGSAFF.